These 9 T cell receptor beta chains originate from one sample sequenced in a study of T cell repertoires in cytomegalovirus infection. The antigens for these receptors are not known. TCRdb reprocessed the reads via MiXCR and lists one record per CDR3 protein. The sample has some 320,000 distinct CDR3 sequences; 29% are singletons. Sequencing was performed on cultured PBMCs, taken from culture after CMV antigen stimulation. Receptor source: a human donor in good health (CMV status not recorded). Some clones in this sample may be carry-over from other donors' samples.

The table lists this clonotype with a few counts. The chain is built from TRBV6-5 and TRBJ1-2, with unresolved D. V lost 0 bases and J 5 bases, leaving 7 bases between the germline ends. This CDR3 has 13 residues. Germline-derived CDR1 and CDR2 are MNHEY and SVGAGI. CDR3 region: CASSYSGFYGYTF. As DNA, the CDR3 is TGTGCCAGCAGTTACTCAGGTTTTTATGGCTACACCTTC.

This CDR3 reads CASSFRRSTFSYNEQFF. CDR3 bases: TGTGCCAGCAGTTTTAGGAGGTCCACCTTCTCCTACAATGAGCAGTTCTTC. The chain recombines TRBV12-3 or TRBV12-4 with TRBJ2-1; weak D call: TRBD2 (5 bases). The ends were cut back, 3 bases at V and 0 bases at J, with 15 bases in the middle. This CDR3 comprises 17 residues.

The sample holds many counts of this clonotype. The chain combines TRBV7-2 with TRBJ1-2, with D perhaps TRBD1 (5 bases). The V end lost 5 bases, the J end lost 3 bases, and 19 bases lay between the germline ends. CDR3 length: 16 residues. Germline lookup yields CDR1 SGHTA and CDR2 FQGNSA. CDR3 nucleotide sequence: TGTGCCAGCAGCATCAGCCTGGGGGTCGGGGACTATGGCTACACCTTC. Its translation is CASSISLGVGDYGYTF.

This clonotype appeared many times. The chain employs TRBV7-6 and TRBJ2-7; the D gene could be TRBD1 or TRBD2 (5 bases each). From germline, CDR1 is SGHVS and CDR2 FNYEAQ. Trimming took off 1 base at V and 4 bases at J, with 8 bases between the two ends. The CDR3 totals 13 residues. CDR3 in DNA: TGTGCCAGCAGCTTAGGTGGGACGTACGAGCAGTACTTC. This encodes CASSLGGTYEQYF.

The chain joins TRBV20-1 to TRBJ2-3; 8 bases align to TRBD1. V was clipped by 8 bases and J by 5 bases; unmatched bases: 6. From germline, CDR1 is DFQATT and CDR2 SNEGSKA (reference sequence). The CDR3 contains 12 residues. CDR3 amino acids: CSPQGAQDTQYF. CDR3 DNA sequence: TGCAGTCCGCAGGGGGCACAAGATACGCAGTATTTT.

The V gene is TRBV12-3 or TRBV12-4, the J gene TRBJ1-2, with 9 positions matching TRBD1. The CDR3 extends over 15 amino acids. V was pared by 6 bases and J by 4 bases, with 9 bases of the junction left unmatched. CDR3 residues: CASSQAPGQGYGYTF. The CDR3 region has the DNA TGTGCCAGCAGCCAAGCTCCGGGACAGGGCTATGGCTACACCTTC.

This chain connects TRBV6-1 to TRBJ2-5; D uncertain. In germline, CDR1 is MNHNS, CDR2 SASEGT. There are 14 residues in the CDR3. V lost 6 bases to trimming and J lost 9 bases, with 20 bases between them. CDR3 sequence reads: CASRVTAADRAQYF. The DNA of the CDR3 is TGTGCCAGCAGAGTGACCGCGGCGGATCGCGCCCAGTACTTC.

The rearrangement uses TRBV27 and TRBJ2-7; a weak D match, TRBD2 (5 bases). Trimming took 8 bases from V and 2 from J, leaving 13 bases between them. Germline-derived CDR1 and CDR2 are MNHEY and SMNVEV (reference sequence). The CDR3 is made up of 13 amino acids. The CDR3 DNA reads as TGTGCCAGCTCAATTCGGGATACCTACGAGCAGTACTTC. Translating gives CASSIRDTYEQYF.

The V call is TRBV11-2, the J call TRBJ1-3; D may be TRBD1 (6 bases). Deletions cut 3 bases from V and 0 bases from J, with 12 bases between. CDR3 size: 16 residues. CDR1 is SGHAT, CDR2 FQNNGV, per germline. In DNA form, the CDR3 reads TGTGCCAGCAGCTTGGGACACATCTCCTCTGGAAACACCATATATTTT. Its translation is CASSLGHISSGNTIYF.